The subject of this entry is one TCR beta chain. The antigen is not known. A read error may produce the germline difference seen at one junction end. The data are from a study of tumor-infiltrating lymphocytes in primary liver carcinoma. About the study: Subjects presented with primary liver carcinoma managed by surgical resection. Broader study findings: Tumors and blood were compared for top-250-clone fraction, and tumors had the significantly higher value (p = 0.039). CD8+ and CD4+ repertoires went uncompared, the samples being bulk unsorted.

Germline values: CDR1 SEHNR, CDR2 FQNEAQ (reference sequence). The CDR3 totals 12 residues. The investigators made TCR beta cDNA from approximately 510 ng total RNA, using a constant-region primer. Researchers made the TCR beta libraries by running three nested multiplex PCR rounds with slightly modified ARM-PCR. Rounds one and two of PCR, each of 10 cycles, were primed with TRBV1-TRBV30 forward primers and a C-beta reverse primer. TCRdb used MiXCR to reprocess the multiplex PCR reads, holding one entry per CDR3 protein. The sample consists of more than 150,000 distinct CDR3 sequences, about 60% of them appearing once. The source of the blood RNA was unsorted whole blood, and germline DNA was extracted as well. HBV chronically infected the treatment-naive patients.

Material for sequencing was peripheral blood. The clonotype originates from a man aged 35-49 years with primary liver carcinoma and hepatitis B virus infection. The chain joins TRBV7-9 to TRBJ2-7, with D unclear. CDR3 DNA: TGTGCCAGCAGCTTAGAAAACTACGAGGAGTACTTC. As protein: CASSLENYEEYF.